This T cell receptor beta chain emerged from a study of beta chain features in type 1 diabetes. TCRB transcripts that were expressed got sequenced, as all of the isolated RNA had been reverse transcribed. Produced via immunoSEQ multiplex PCR; TCRdb's table is partial and in-frame only. This repertoire shows some 150,000 clones, roughly 9.3% found once; its top ten account for about 0.6%. CDR3 length equals 13 residues. V was cut by 6 bases and J by 1 base, with 9 bases left in between. CDR1 and CDR2 from the germline V gene are LGHNA and YNFKEQ. The TCR sequence derives from a middle-aged woman in good health. The chain recombines TRBV4-2 with TRBJ1-2, with D possibly TRBD1 on 5 matching bases. Material for sequencing was central memory CD4+ T cells from blood. The CDR3 DNA sequence: TGTGCCAGCAGACTCGACAGTAACTATGGCTACACCTTC. It is translated as CASRLDSNYGYTF.